These 20 T cell receptor beta chains were sequenced from one sample in a study of cytotoxic CD8 clonotypes in ibrutinib-treated CLL. The data were produced by immunoSEQ multiplex PCR, yet TCRdb's version contains in-frame clones alone and is incomplete. The sample has approximately 190,000 clones; about 75% are singletons. The sample was PBMCs, taken after 12 months of ibrutinib treatment. These receptors were collected from a human donor with chronic lymphocytic leukemia.

V gene TRBV29-1 combines with J gene TRBJ1-4; D is unclear. V gave up 0 bases and J gave up 8 bases, with 16 bases separating them. Germline CDR1 and CDR2: SQVTM and ANQGSEA. This CDR3 is built from 15 residues. Written as DNA, the CDR3 is TGCAGCGTTGAAGATCTTCTACCCCCTCGGGAAAAACTGTTTTTT. It yields the protein CSVEDLLPPREKLFF.

The chain carries TRBV6-5 and TRBJ1-3; 7 nucleotides line up with TRBD1. J lost 4 bases, V lost 6 bases, and 0 bases had no gene match. CDR3 length: 12 residues. Germline loops: CDR1 MNHEY, CDR2 SVGAGI. CDR3 residues: CASRGQGNTIYF. The CDR3 coding sequence is TGTGCCAGCAGGGGACAGGGAAACACCATATATTTT.

This clone was recorded only once. The chain recombines TRBV7-8 with TRBJ2-1; D possibly matches TRBD1 or TRBD2 (5 bases each). The germline gives CDR1 SGHVS, CDR2 FQNEAQ. V shed 10 bases and J shed 6 bases, with 22 bases lying between them. The CDR3 runs to 15 residues. The CDR3 DNA sequence: TGTGCCACTTCCAACCAGGGAACTAGTGGCAATGAGCAGTTCTTC. This translates into CATSNQGTSGNEQFF.

The rearrangement links TRBV29-1 to TRBJ2-1; weak D call: TRBD1 (5 bases). The germline V gene encodes CDR1 SQVTM and CDR2 ANQGSEA. Trimming left V 2 bases short and J 1 base short, with 12 bases between. This CDR3 has 15 amino acids. The CDR3 spells CSVELKSGSYNEQFF. The CDR3 nucleotides are TGCAGCGTTGAATTGAAGTCAGGGTCCTACAATGAGCAGTTCTTC.

This clone showed up just a few times. V usage is TRBV7-3 and J usage is TRBJ1-1; 8 nucleotides agree with TRBD1. Germline CDR1 reads SGHTA; CDR2 reads FQGTGA. Germline trimming cut 4 bases from V and 3 bases from J; bases unmatched to any gene: 4. The CDR3 length is 14 residues. Written as DNA, the CDR3 is TGTGCCAGCAGCTCAGGACAGGGCCACACTGAAGCTTTCTTT. Translating it yields CASSSGQGHTEAFF.

This chain uses TRBV11-2 with TRBJ2-1; 10 positions agree with TRBD2. From germline, CDR1 is SGHAT and CDR2 FQNNGV. The CDR3 consists of 15 residues. V trimming: 3 bases; J trimming: 9 bases; junction bases outside the gene matches: 8. CDR3 sequence: CASSFSSGSGGEQFF. In DNA form, the CDR3 reads TGTGCCAGCAGCTTCTCTAGCGGGAGTGGGGGTGAGCAGTTCTTC.

The V call is TRBV6-5, the J call TRBJ2-5; no definite D call. V lost 5 bases and J lost 5, with 12 bases in between. Germline CDR1 MNHEY, CDR2 SVGAGI. The CDR3 runs to 13 residues. For the CDR3, the DNA is TGTGCCAGCAGTCCGACTCGTGGGGAGACCCAGTACTTC. Translating it yields CASSPTRGETQYF.

The chain has TRBV2 and TRBJ2-1; 7 positions agree with TRBD2. The CDR3 extends over 16 amino acids. From germline, CDR1 is SNHLY and CDR2 FYNNEI. J gave up 0 bases and V 8 bases, and 10 bases lay outside the gene matches. For the CDR3, the DNA is TGTGCCAGCGTCCGATGGGGCGGGAGCTCCTACAATGAGCAGTTCTTC. Its protein is CASVRWGGSSYNEQFF.

CDR3 nucleotide sequence: TGCGCCAGCAGCACGGGACCGTCCTCCTACAATGAGCAGTTCTTC. This sequence encodes CASSTGPSSYNEQFF. V usage is TRBV4-1 and J usage is TRBJ2-1; D is perhaps TRBD1 or TRBD2 (5 bases each). Germline CDR1 reads MGHRA; CDR2 reads YSYEKL. The CDR3 totals 15 residues. Trimming shortened V by 5 bases and J by 0 bases, and 11 bases separated the two germline ends.

Only one count was recorded for this clone. The chain recombines TRBV4-3 with TRBJ1-2; unclear D gene. Trimming shortened V by 1 base and J by 5 bases, and 11 bases separated the two germline ends. The CDR3 consists of 14 residues. Germline loops: CDR1 LGHNA, CDR2 YSLEER. The CDR3 reads CASSQVVLGYGYTF. CDR3 bases: TGCGCCAGCAGCCAAGTGGTTTTAGGGTATGGCTACACCTTC.

This sequence joins TRBV19 and TRBJ2-2, with D perhaps TRBD1 (6 bases). Germline assignment: CDR1 LNHDA and CDR2 SQIVND (reference sequence). V lost 3 bases and J 5 bases, leaving 13 bases between the germline ends. The CDR3 has 15 residues. The CDR3 coding sequence is TGTGCCAGTAGTATCCCTGGGGGCGGTACCGGGGAGCTGTTTTTT. It yields the protein CASSIPGGGTGELFF. Full variable domain (remainder filled in from reference TRBV19 and TRBJ2-2): DGGITQSPKYLFRKEGQNVTLSCEQNLNHDAMYWYRQDPGQGLRLIYYSQIVNDFQKGDIAEGYSVSREKKESFPLTVTSAQKNPTAFYLCASSIPGGGTGELFFGEGSRLTVL.

This chain joins TRBV7-2 and TRBJ1-3, with 10 bases fitting TRBD1. The germline CDR1 and CDR2 sequences are SGHTA and FQGNSA. V lost 4 bases and J lost 3; bases outside the gene matches: 3. This CDR3 has 15 amino acids. This chain's CDR3 is CASSSRTGGGNTIYF. The CDR3, as DNA: TGTGCCAGCAGCTCCCGGACAGGGGGTGGAAACACCATATATTTT.

This clone has a handful of counts. The V gene is TRBV6-5, the J gene TRBJ2-2, with D unclear. Trimming left V 4 bases short and J 7 bases short, with 10 bases between. The CDR3 extends over 13 amino acids. Germline values: CDR1 MNHEY, CDR2 SVGAGI. The CDR3 DNA reads TGTGCCAGCAGTTCCAACAGCGACGGGGAGCTGTTTTTT. Its translation is CASSSNSDGELFF.

J is TRBJ2-7 and V is TRBV11-2; a weak D match, TRBD1 (7 bases). CDR3 length: 14 amino acids. Germline V gives CDR1 SGHAT, CDR2 FQNNGV. V gave up 3 bases and J gave up 3 bases, with 12 bases separating them. The CDR3 here is CASSLNRGGYEQYF. The CDR3 region has the DNA TGTGCCAGCAGCTTGAACAGGGGAGGCTACGAGCAGTACTTC.

The chain uses TRBV30 and TRBJ1-5; TRBD1 aligns across 10 bases. Germline V CDR1 and CDR2: GTSNPN, SVGIG (reference sequence). V dropped 0 bases and J dropped 6; count of bases not matched to a gene: 11. This CDR3 has 17 amino acids. The CDR3 sequence is CAWSVREFDRGPQPQHF. CDR3 nucleotide sequence: TGTGCCTGGAGTGTACGTGAATTCGACAGGGGGCCTCAGCCCCAGCATTTT.

V is TRBV7-2 and J is TRBJ2-7, with TRBD2 matching over 12 bases. Losses at the gene ends were 5 bases for V and 9 bases for J; bases not matched to a gene: 14. Looked up from germline, CDR1 is SGHTA and CDR2 is FQGNSA. The CDR3 covers 16 residues. CDR3 loop: CASSVGTSGPGVLQYF. The DNA of the CDR3 is TGTGCCAGCAGCGTGGGGACTAGCGGGCCGGGGGTTTTGCAGTACTTC.

This chain uses TRBV5-4 with TRBJ2-6; D may be TRBD1 (5 bases). The CDR3 extends over 16 amino acids. Germline loops: CDR1 SGHNT, CDR2 YYREEE (reference sequence). Trimming removed 2 bases at V and 2 bases at J, with 11 bases between. The CDR3 region has the DNA TGTGCCAGCAGCTTCGGCGCAGGGACTGGGGCCAACGTCCTGACTTTC. It translates to CASSFGAGTGANVLTF.

The chain uses TRBV28 and TRBJ2-5, with 8 bases matching TRBD1. The length of the CDR3 is 16 residues. The ends lost 7 bases at V and 5 bases at J; junction bases unmatched: 15. In germline, CDR1 is MDHEN, CDR2 SYDVKM. The CDR3 DNA follows: TGTGCCAGCACCCAACTTATCGGGCAGGGGGCGGAGACCCAGTACTTC. Translation: CASTQLIGQGAETQYF.

This clone is a singleton in its sample. This chain connects TRBV6-6 to TRBJ2-7; D uncertain. The ends were cut back, 8 bases at V and 5 bases at J, with 10 bases in the middle. The V gene's germline CDR1 is MNHNY and CDR2 SVGAGI (reference sequence). This CDR3 contains 11 residues. This CDR3 is CASGVADEQYF. The CDR3 nucleotides are TGTGCCAGCGGTGTCGCAGACGAGCAGTACTTC.

The chain recombines TRBV29-1 with TRBJ1-1, with TRBD1 matching 9 bases. The CDR3 runs to 13 residues. Germline V gene data show CDR1 as SQVTM and CDR2 as ANQGSEA. J was trimmed by 4 bases and V by 1 base; bases with no gene match: 1. CDR3 in DNA: TGCAGCGTTGAAGGGGACAGGGCCACTGAAGCTTTCTTT. It specifies CSVEGDRATEAFF.